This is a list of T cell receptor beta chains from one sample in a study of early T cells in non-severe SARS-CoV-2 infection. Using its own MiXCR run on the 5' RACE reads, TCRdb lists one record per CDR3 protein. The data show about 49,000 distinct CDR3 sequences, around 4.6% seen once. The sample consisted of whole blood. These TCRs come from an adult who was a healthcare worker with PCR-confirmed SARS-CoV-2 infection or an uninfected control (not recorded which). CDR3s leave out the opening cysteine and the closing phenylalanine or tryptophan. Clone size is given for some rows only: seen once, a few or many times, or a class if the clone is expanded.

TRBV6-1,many,ASSVRFNQPQH
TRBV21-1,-,ASSKENASGYTDTQY
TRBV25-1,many,ASSGRGGNQPQH
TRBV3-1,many,ASSPSRPVNEQY
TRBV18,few,ASSPGQEGGETQY
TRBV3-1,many,ASSHRGRDYGYT
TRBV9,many,ASSVSPNQPQH
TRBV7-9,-,ASSIPVGGDYGYT
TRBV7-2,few,ASSLVSNQPQH
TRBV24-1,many,ATSDRDRGDGYT
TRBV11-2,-,ASSLVTGAYGANVLT
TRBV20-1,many,SARKGLAGDEQY
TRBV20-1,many,SARGAQEAPYEQY
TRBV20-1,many,SARDILAASSYEQY
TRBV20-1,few,SARPRELPATNEKLF
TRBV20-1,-,SARIPRAGASGETQY
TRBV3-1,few,ASRAGSTDTQY
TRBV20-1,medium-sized,SARDREEANYGYT
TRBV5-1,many,ASSLERQSMDEQY
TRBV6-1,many,ASSEARGRQPQH